The TCR beta chain described here comes from a study of blood T cell repertoires in COVID-19. Background on the study: Sites in the United States, Italy and Spain provided acute and convalescent COVID-19 samples. T cells, B-cell-depleted T cells, or PBMCs supplied cDNA or gDNA.

TCRdb's copy holds only in-frame clones and misses some; the assay was immunoSEQ multiplex PCR. The sample records 310,000 or so clones, 90% being singletons. Germline V gene lookup returns CDR1 MDHEN and CDR2 SYDVKM. The CDR3 runs 14 residues. The junction had 5 bases not matched to a gene; V was cut back by 4 bases and J by 3 bases. This study enrolled people aged roughly 18 to 89 from about two dozen US geographic areas. The receptor was derived from a woman aged 18-29 years with acute COVID-19. The sequenced sample was PBMCs or T cells enriched from blood (not recorded which). The chain couples TRBV28 to TRBJ2-7; the match to TRBD2 covers 8 bases. The CDR3 DNA reads TGTGCCAGCAGTTCACCGGGACTAGTCTACGAGCAGTACTTC. This translates into CASSSPGLVYEQYF.